This T cell receptor (beta chain) was profiled in a study of blood T cell repertoires in COVID-19. Background on the study: The study drew acute and convalescent COVID-19 samples from the United States, Italy and Spain. The analysed material was cDNA or gDNA that came from T cells, B-cell-depleted T cells, or PBMCs.

The V gene end was trimmed by 11 bases and the J gene end by 4 bases; junction bases not matched to a gene: 4. The CDR3 loop spans 12 amino acids. CDR1 and CDR2 from the germline V gene are MNHEY and SVGAGI. Methods used by the authors: Quantification of nucleated cells was approximated via reference gene primer amplification. This table comes from immunoSEQ multiplex PCR, and its TCRdb copy is limited to in-frame clones, with some not included. Clone size and V and J calls were adopted from that table, with D and trimming inferred from the DNA. The repertoire holds tens of thousands of clones, approximately 90% seen once, with 3% to 4% in the top ten.

Material for sequencing was peripheral blood. The TCR sequence derives from a man aged 50 to 60 with acute or convalescent COVID-19. The chain recombines TRBV6-5 with TRBJ1-5; the match to TRBD1 covers 8 bases. The CDR3 region is CAAGGGNQPQHF. CDR3 in DNA: TGTGCCGCAGGGGGCGGAAATCAGCCCCAGCATTTT.